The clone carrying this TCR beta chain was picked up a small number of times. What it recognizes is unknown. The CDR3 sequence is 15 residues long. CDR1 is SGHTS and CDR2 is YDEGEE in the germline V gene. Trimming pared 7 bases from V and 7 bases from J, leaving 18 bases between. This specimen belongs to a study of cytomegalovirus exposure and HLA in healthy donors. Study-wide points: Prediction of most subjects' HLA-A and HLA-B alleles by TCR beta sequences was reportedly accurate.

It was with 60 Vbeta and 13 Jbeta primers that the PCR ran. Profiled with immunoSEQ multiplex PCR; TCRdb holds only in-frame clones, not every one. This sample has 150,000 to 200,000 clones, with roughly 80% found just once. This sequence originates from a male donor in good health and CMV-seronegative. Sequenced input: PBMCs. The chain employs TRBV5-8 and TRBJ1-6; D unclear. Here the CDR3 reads CASGAPTTPNSPLHF. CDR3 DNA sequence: TGTGCCAGCGGTGCTCCGACGACTCCGAATTCACCCCTCCACTTT.